The 20 T cell receptor beta chains in this list originate from one sample, sequenced in a study of a mutant IDH1 vaccine in newly diagnosed glioma. Sequenced by immunoSEQ multiplex PCR; TCRdb stores in-frame clones only, minus some. In the table there are around 50,000 clones, roughly 88% of which are singletons. The time point: baseline, week 1 (first vaccination visit). Treatment in this sample: pre-vaccination baseline after standard-of-care therapy. The sample consisted of PBMCs, taken from a glioma patient treated with radiotherapy, temozolomide or both. These receptors were taken from a man between 35 and 55 years old with glioma.

V and J are TRBV19 and TRBJ2-3, with D possibly TRBD2 on 6 matching bases. Germline V gene data show CDR1 as LNHDA and CDR2 as SQIVND (reference sequence). V dropped 5 bases and J dropped 5 bases, with 11 bases sitting between them. The CDR3 totals 13 residues. In DNA form, the CDR3 reads TGTGCCAGTAGTTGGGGGGTGGAAGATACGCAGTATTTT. Its protein product is CASSWGVEDTQYF. Using reference TRBV19 and TRBJ2-3 for the parts outside the CDR3, the full variable domain is DGGITQSPKYLFRKEGQNVTLSCEQNLNHDAMYWYRQDPGQGLRLIYYSQIVNDFQKGDIAEGYSVSREKKESFPLTVTSAQKNPTAFYLCASSWGVEDTQYFGPGTRLTVL.

The V gene is TRBV5-1, the J gene TRBJ2-1; tentative D call: TRBD2 (5 bases). Per germline, CDR1 SGHRS and CDR2 YFSETQ. The V and J ends lost 2 bases and 7 bases respectively, with 19 bases between them. This CDR3 has 16 amino acids. The CDR3 region is CASSLIPSAQRNEQFF. The DNA of the CDR3 is TGCGCCAGCAGCTTAATCCCCTCGGCCCAGCGGAATGAGCAGTTCTTC.

The V gene is TRBV5-6, the J gene TRBJ1-4; TRBD1 is a possible D gene (5 bases). V was pared by 2 bases and J by 7 bases, with 15 bases between. The CDR3 length is 15 residues. Germline V gene lookup returns CDR1 SGHDT and CDR2 YYEEEE. Here the CDR3 reads CASSLSGGRGEKLFF. The CDR3 coding sequence is TGTGCCAGCAGCTTATCCGGGGGACGTGGTGAAAAACTGTTTTTT. Full variable domain (rest looked up from reference TRBV5-6 and TRBJ1-4): DAGVTQSPTHLIKTRGQQVTLRCSPKSGHDTVSWYQQALGQGPQFIFQYYEEEERQRGNFPDRFSGHQFPNYSSELNVNALLLGDSALYLCASSLSGGRGEKLFFGSGTQLSVL.

This clone is judged medium-sized. The CDR3 DNA is TGTGCCAGCAGCCAAGAGGGTCCAGGGGGCACAGATACGCAGTATTTT. Protein sequence: CASSQEGPGGTDTQYF. The V and J genes are TRBV4-2 and TRBJ2-3; possible D gene TRBD1, 6 bases. Germline lookup yields CDR1 LGHNA and CDR2 YNFKEQ. The CDR3 consists of 16 residues. Trimming left V 0 bases short and J 1 base short, with 11 bases between.

This chain connects TRBV5-4 to TRBJ2-5; D perhaps matches TRBD2 (6 bases). Germline assignment: CDR1 SGHNT and CDR2 YYREEE (reference sequence). CDR3 size: 15 residues. Trimming stripped 4 bases from V and 4 bases from J, with 17 bases between. The CDR3 nucleotides read TGTGCCAGCAGCCCCCCCGGGAGCACAGTAGAGACCCAGTACTTC. Its protein product is CASSPPGSTVETQYF.

This chain's CDR3 is CASSPTQGWATEAFF. The CDR3 bases are TGTGCCAGCAGCCCCACGCAGGGGTGGGCCACTGAAGCTTTCTTT. The chain uses TRBV14 and TRBJ1-1, with D tentatively TRBD1 (6 bases). The germline gives CDR1 SGHDN, CDR2 FVKESK. This CDR3 is built from 15 residues. The V end was cut by 4 bases, the J end by 4 bases, with 16 bases between.

V and J are TRBV28 and TRBJ2-2, with D hard to call. V dropped 7 bases and J dropped 7 bases, with 7 bases sitting between them. CDR3 length: 11 amino acids. Germline V gene data show CDR1 as MDHEN and CDR2 as SYDVKM. The CDR3 is CASKIGGELFF. CDR3 DNA sequence: TGTGCCAGCAAGATTGGCGGGGAGCTGTTTTTT.

This chain connects TRBV19 to TRBJ2-1, with 8 bases matching TRBD2. Germline trimming cut 6 bases from V and 6 bases from J; bases unmatched to any gene: 10. Germline CDR1 is LNHDA and CDR2 is SQIVND (reference sequence). CDR3 length: 15 amino acids. CDR3 loop: CASRSGGGFSNEQFF. The CDR3 bases are TGTGCCAGTAGGTCTGGCGGGGGGTTCTCCAATGAGCAGTTCTTC. The complete variable domain, with remaining parts taken from reference TRBV19 and TRBJ2-1, reads DGGITQSPKYLFRKEGQNVTLSCEQNLNHDAMYWYRQDPGQGLRLIYYSQIVNDFQKGDIAEGYSVSREKKESFPLTVTSAQKNPTAFYLCASRSGGGFSNEQFFGPGTRLTVL.

This chain joins TRBV19 and TRBJ2-6; TRBD2 is a possible D gene (6 bases). V was cut by 8 bases and J by 0 bases, with 11 bases left in between. This CDR3 contains 15 residues. Germline loops: CDR1 LNHDA, CDR2 SQIVND (reference sequence). The CDR3 loop reads CASEVGGSGANVLTF. The CDR3 DNA sequence: TGTGCCAGTGAAGTGGGGGGCTCTGGGGCCAACGTCCTGACTTTC.

The chain carries TRBV7-8 and TRBJ2-5, with unresolved D. The V gene's germline CDR1 is SGHVS and CDR2 FQNEAQ. This CDR3 is built from 15 residues. The V gene lost 4 bases and the J gene lost 4 bases, with 16 bases spanning the gap. The CDR3 DNA reads TGTGCCAGCAGCTCCCGGGCCTCACCCCCAGAGACCCAGTACTTC. Its protein is CASSSRASPPETQYF.

This clone was observed once. The V and J genes are TRBV5-1 and TRBJ2-1, with 11 bases fitting TRBD2. Germline V lookup: CDR1 SGHRS, CDR2 YFSETQ. The CDR3 is 16 amino acids. With 4 bases clipped from V and 6 bases from J, the junction kept 9 bases outside the gene matches. This CDR3 reads CASSGILAGVGNEQFF. The CDR3, as DNA: TGCGCCAGCAGCGGGATACTAGCGGGAGTAGGCAATGAGCAGTTCTTC.

The chain has TRBV7-2 and TRBJ2-7; TRBD2 agrees at 7 bases. This CDR3 spans 15 amino acids. Germline V lookup: CDR1 SGHTA, CDR2 FQGNSA. J gave up 3 bases and V 0 bases, and 5 bases lay outside the gene matches. The CDR3 bases are TGTGCCAGCAGCTTAGCGCCCGGGACTAACTACGAGCAGTACTTC. Translation: CASSLAPGTNYEQYF.

V usage is TRBV19 and J usage is TRBJ1-5, with TRBD1 identical over 9 bases. This CDR3 has 15 residues. Per germline, CDR1 LNHDA and CDR2 SQIVND (reference sequence). Trimming removed 3 bases from V and 2 bases from J; junction bases left unmatched: 2. The CDR3 protein is CASSIRDRGNQPQHF. DNA of the CDR3: TGTGCCAGTAGTATCCGGGACAGGGGCAATCAGCCCCAGCATTTT.

The genes are TRBV19 and TRBJ2-7, with 9 nucleotides matching TRBD1. With V trimmed by 6 bases and J by 4 bases, 10 bases remained unmatched. The CDR3 sequence is 15 residues long. The germline V gene encodes CDR1 LNHDA and CDR2 SQIVND (reference sequence). The CDR3 bases are TGTGCCAGTAGCCCTCGAACAGGGGGCTCATACGAGCAGTACTTC. Its protein is CASSPRTGGSYEQYF.

V usage is TRBV28 and J usage is TRBJ2-7; tentatively, D is TRBD1 or TRBD2 (6 bases each). Germline CDR1 reads MDHEN; CDR2 reads SYDVKM. V lost 6 bases and J 3 bases, leaving 12 bases between the germline ends. The CDR3 totals 13 residues. The CDR3 nucleotides read TGTGCCAGCAGACGCGGGACAAGCTACGAGCAGTACTTC. Amino acids: CASRRGTSYEQYF.

The chain uses TRBV11-2 and TRBJ2-7; 13 bases agree with TRBD2. The germline CDR1 and CDR2 sequences are SGHAT and FQNNGV. CDR3 length equals 17 residues. Trimming at V came to 3 bases and at J to 3 bases, leaving 8 bases not matched to a gene. CDR3 DNA sequence: TGTGCCAGCAGCTTCACCGGGACTAGCGGGAACAGCTACGAGCAGTACTTC. It encodes CASSFTGTSGNSYEQYF.

The chain uses TRBV6-4 and TRBJ2-1; 7 positions match TRBD2. V lost 3 bases, J lost 3 bases, and 11 bases stayed unmatched. This CDR3 comprises 17 residues. Germline CDR1 is MRHNA and CDR2 is SNTAGT. The CDR3 nucleotides are TGTGCCAGCAGTGAGCGGTATAGCGGGCTAGTCTACAATGAGCAGTTCTTC. Amino acids: CASSERYSGLVYNEQFF.

The gene calls are TRBV11-3 and TRBJ2-4; D is ambiguous. CDR1 and CDR2 (germline): SGHNT, YENEEA. V lost 3 bases to trimming and J lost 0 bases, with 9 bases between them. This CDR3 has 15 amino acids. The CDR3 nucleotides read TGTGCCAGCAGCTTTCTGGGCCCAGCCAAAAACATTCAGTACTTC. Translated: CASSFLGPAKNIQYF.

The chain has TRBV9 and TRBJ2-1; D uncertain. V lost 0 bases and J 2 bases, leaving 9 bases between the germline ends. CDR3 length: 15 residues. CDR1 and CDR2 (germline): SGDLS, YYNGEE. Written as DNA, the CDR3 is TGTGCCAGCAGCGTAGCGTCCGTCACCTACAATGAGCAGTTCTTC. Amino acids: CASSVASVTYNEQFF.

This chain joins TRBV5-1 and TRBJ2-7; D is ambiguous. This CDR3 has 15 residues. Germline lookup yields CDR1 SGHRS and CDR2 YFSETQ. Trimming pared 4 bases from V and 0 bases from J, leaving 14 bases between. The chain's CDR3 is CASSVEIGISYEQYF. The CDR3 nucleotides are TGCGCCAGCAGCGTTGAAATTGGTATCTCCTACGAGCAGTACTTC.